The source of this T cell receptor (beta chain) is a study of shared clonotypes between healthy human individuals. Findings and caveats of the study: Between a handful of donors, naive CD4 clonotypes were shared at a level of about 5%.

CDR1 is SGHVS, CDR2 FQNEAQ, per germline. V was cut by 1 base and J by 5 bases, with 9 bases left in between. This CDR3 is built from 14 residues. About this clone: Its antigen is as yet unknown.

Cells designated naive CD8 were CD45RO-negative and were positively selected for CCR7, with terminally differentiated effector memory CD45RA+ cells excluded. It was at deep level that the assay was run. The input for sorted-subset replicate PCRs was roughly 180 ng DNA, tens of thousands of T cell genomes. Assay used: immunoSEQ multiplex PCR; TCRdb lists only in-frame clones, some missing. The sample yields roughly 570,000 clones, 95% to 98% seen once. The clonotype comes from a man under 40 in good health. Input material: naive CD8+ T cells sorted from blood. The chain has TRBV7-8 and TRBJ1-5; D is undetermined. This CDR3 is CASSLVGNDQPQHF. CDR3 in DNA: TGTGCCAGCAGCTTAGTAGGGAATGATCAGCCCCAGCATTTT.